This T cell receptor (beta chain) was sequenced in a study of blood T cell repertoires in COVID-19. At the level of the study: PBMCs, B-cell-depleted T cells, or T cells were the source of the cDNA or gDNA that made up the material.

Libraries were prepared by immunoSEQ multiplex PCR; TCRdb keeps only in-frame clonotypes and omits some of them. The data contain under 250,000 clones, around 88% of them seen just once; the ten biggest clones take up about 12%. CDR1 is LNHDA and CDR2 is SQIVND in the germline V gene (reference sequence). The V end lost 10 bases, the J end lost 6 bases, and 13 bases lay between the germline ends. This CDR3 region has 13 residues. The rearrangement joins TRBV19 to TRBJ1-6; possible D gene TRBD1, 6 bases. The sequencing sample was made of peripheral blood. The receptor was isolated from an elderly man with acute or convalescent COVID-19. As DNA, the CDR3 is TGTGCCACCACCGGGACACTTAATTCACCCCTCCACTTT. Protein sequence: CATTGTLNSPLHF.